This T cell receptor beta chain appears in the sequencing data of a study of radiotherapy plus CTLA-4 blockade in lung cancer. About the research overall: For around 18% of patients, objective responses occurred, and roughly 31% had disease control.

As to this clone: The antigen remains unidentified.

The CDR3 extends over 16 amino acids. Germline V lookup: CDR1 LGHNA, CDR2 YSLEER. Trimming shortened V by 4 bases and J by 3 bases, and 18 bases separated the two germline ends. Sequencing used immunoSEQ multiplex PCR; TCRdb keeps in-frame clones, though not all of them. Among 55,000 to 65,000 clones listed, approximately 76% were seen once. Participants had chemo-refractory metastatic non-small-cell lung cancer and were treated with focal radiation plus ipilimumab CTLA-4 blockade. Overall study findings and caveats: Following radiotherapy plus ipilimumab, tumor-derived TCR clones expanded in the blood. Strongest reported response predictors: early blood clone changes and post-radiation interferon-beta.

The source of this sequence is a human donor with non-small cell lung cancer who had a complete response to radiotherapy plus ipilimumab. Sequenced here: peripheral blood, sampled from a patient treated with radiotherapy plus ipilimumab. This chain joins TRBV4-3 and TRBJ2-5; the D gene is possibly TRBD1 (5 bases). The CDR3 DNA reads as TGCGCCAGCAGCCCACGCCTTGGGCAGGGTGAAGAGACCCAGTACTTC. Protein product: CASSPRLGQGEETQYF.